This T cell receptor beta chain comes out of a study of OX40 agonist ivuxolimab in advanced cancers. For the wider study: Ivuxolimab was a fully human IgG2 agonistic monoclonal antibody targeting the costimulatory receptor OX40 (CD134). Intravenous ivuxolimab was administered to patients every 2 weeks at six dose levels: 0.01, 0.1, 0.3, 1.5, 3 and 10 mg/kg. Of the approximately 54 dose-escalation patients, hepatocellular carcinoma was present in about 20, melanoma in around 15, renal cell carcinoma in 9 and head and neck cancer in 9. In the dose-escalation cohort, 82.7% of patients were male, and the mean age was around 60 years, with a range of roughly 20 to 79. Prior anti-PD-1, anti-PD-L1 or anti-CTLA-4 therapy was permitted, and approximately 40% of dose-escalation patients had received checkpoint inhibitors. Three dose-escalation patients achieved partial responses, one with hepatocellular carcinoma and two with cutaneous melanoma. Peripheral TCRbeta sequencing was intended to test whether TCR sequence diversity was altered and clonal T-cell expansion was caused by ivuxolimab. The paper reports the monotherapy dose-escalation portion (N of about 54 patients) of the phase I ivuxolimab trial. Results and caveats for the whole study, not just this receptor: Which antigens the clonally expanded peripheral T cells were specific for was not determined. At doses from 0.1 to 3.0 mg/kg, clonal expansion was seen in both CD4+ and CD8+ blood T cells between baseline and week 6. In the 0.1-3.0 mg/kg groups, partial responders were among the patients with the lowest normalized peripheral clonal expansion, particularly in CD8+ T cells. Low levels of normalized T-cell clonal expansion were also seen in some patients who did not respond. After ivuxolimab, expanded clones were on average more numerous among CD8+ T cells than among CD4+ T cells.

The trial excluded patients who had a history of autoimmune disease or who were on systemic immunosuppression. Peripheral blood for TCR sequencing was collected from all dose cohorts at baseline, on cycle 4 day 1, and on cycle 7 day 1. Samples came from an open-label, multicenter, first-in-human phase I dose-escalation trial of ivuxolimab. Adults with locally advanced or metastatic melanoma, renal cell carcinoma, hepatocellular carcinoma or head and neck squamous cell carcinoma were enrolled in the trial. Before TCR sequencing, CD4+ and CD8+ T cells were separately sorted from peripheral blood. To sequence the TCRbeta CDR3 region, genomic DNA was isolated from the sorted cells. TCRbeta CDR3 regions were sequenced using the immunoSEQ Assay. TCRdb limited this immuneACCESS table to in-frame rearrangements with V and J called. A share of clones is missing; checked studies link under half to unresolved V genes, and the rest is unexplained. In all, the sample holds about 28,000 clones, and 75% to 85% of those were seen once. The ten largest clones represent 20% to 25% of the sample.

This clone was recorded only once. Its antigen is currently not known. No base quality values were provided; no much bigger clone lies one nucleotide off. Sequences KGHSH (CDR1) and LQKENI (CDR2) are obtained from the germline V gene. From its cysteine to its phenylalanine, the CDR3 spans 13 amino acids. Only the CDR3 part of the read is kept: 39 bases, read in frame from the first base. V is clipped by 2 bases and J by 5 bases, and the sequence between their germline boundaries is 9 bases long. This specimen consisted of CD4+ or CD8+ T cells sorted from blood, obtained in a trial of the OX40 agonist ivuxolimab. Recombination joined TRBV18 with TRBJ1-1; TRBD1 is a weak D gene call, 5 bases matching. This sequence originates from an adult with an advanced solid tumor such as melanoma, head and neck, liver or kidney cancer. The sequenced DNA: TGTGCCAGCTCACCAAATAGGGGAACTGAAGCTTTCTTT. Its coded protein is CASSPNRGTEAFF.